Listed below are T cell receptor beta chains from one sample, sequenced in a study of cytomegalovirus exposure and HLA in healthy donors. Profiled with immunoSEQ multiplex PCR; TCRdb holds only in-frame clones, not every one. The sample has approximately 170,000 clones; around 78% are singletons. Sequencing was carried out using PBMCs. These receptor sequences come from a woman in her 30s in good health and CMV-seropositive. Both conserved end residues are part of each CDR3. Each record gives: D gene, V gene, J gene, clone size, CDR3 DNA, CDR3 protein. The D gene is left open where the match is weak. Clone size is given for some rows only: seen once, a few or many times, or a class if the clone is expanded.

d_gene: -; v_gene: TRBV10-2; j_gene: TRBJ2-2; abundance: few; CDR3nt: TGCGCCAGCATGAAACAGAGCCTCGCCGGGGAGCTGTTTTTT; CDR3aa: CASMKQSLAGELFF
d_gene: -; v_gene: TRBV19; j_gene: TRBJ2-1; abundance: -; CDR3nt: TGTGCCAGTAGTATGAGGAGTAGGCAGGGGAGAGTGAATGAGCAGTTCTTC; CDR3aa: CASSMRSRQGRVNEQFF
d_gene: -; v_gene: TRBV9; j_gene: TRBJ2-6; abundance: -; CDR3nt: TGTGCCAGCAGCGTAGGGTGGCGGAACTCTGGGGCCAACGTCCTGACTTTC; CDR3aa: CASSVGWRNSGANVLTF
d_gene: TRBD1; v_gene: TRBV5-1; j_gene: TRBJ2-2; abundance: -; CDR3nt: TGCGCCAGCAGTTCCGGGACAGGTTTCCAACACACCGGGGAGCTGTTTTTT; CDR3aa: CASSSGTGFQHTGELFF
d_gene: -; v_gene: TRBV5-4; j_gene: TRBJ1-2; abundance: -; CDR3nt: TGTGCCAGCAGCTTGGTCGAGGGCCGTGCAGTAGGCTACACCTTC; CDR3aa: CASSLVEGRAVGYTF
d_gene: TRBD2; v_gene: TRBV4-3; j_gene: TRBJ2-3; abundance: once; CDR3nt: TGCGCCAGCAGCCAAGATGTAGCGGGTGGCACAGATACGCAGTATTTT; CDR3aa: CASSQDVAGGTDTQYF
d_gene: TRBD1; v_gene: TRBV5-1; j_gene: TRBJ1-1; abundance: -; CDR3nt: TGCGCCAGCAGCCCTGCGACAGGGATCAACACTGAAGCTTTCTTT; CDR3aa: CASSPATGINTEAFF
d_gene: TRBD1; v_gene: TRBV13; j_gene: TRBJ2-7; abundance: -; CDR3nt: TGTGCCAGCAGCTTCATCCGGGACAGGGGGGGACACTCCTACGAGCAGTACTTC; CDR3aa: CASSFIRDRGGHSYEQYF
d_gene: -; v_gene: TRBV4-3; j_gene: TRBJ1-1; abundance: few; CDR3nt: TGCGCCAGCAGCCAAGATAGCATGGGAGTAGCTTTCTTT; CDR3aa: CASSQDSMGVAFF
d_gene: -; v_gene: TRBV7-9; j_gene: TRBJ1-3; abundance: -; CDR3nt: TGTGCCAGCAGCTCCAGCGTCGAAAACACCATATATTTT; CDR3aa: CASSSSVENTIYF
d_gene: TRBD1; v_gene: TRBV6-5; j_gene: TRBJ1-2; abundance: -; CDR3nt: TGTGCCAGCAGCCGAAACCGGGACAGTAACTATGGCTACACCTTC; CDR3aa: CASSRNRDSNYGYTF
d_gene: -; v_gene: TRBV27; j_gene: TRBJ1-1; abundance: -; CDR3nt: TGTGCCAGCAGTTCCCGGACAAGTATGAACACTGAAGCTTTCTTT; CDR3aa: CASSSRTSMNTEAFF
d_gene: -; v_gene: TRBV20-1; j_gene: TRBJ1-2; abundance: few; CDR3nt: TGCAGTGCTCAGGGGAATGGCTACACCTTC; CDR3aa: CSAQGNGYTF
d_gene: -; v_gene: TRBV7-2; j_gene: TRBJ2-7; abundance: -; CDR3nt: TGTGCCAGCAGCCTAACTTCTTACTACGAGCAGTACTTC; CDR3aa: CASSLTSYYEQYF
d_gene: TRBD1; v_gene: TRBV7-9; j_gene: TRBJ1-4; abundance: -; CDR3nt: TGTGCCAGCAGCCGAGGACAGGGATTTGATGAAAAACTGTTTTTT; CDR3aa: CASSRGQGFDEKLFF
d_gene: -; v_gene: TRBV7-9; j_gene: TRBJ1-1; abundance: -; CDR3nt: TGTGCCAGCAGCCCCCAGGTTATGAACACTGAAGCTTTCTTT; CDR3aa: CASSPQVMNTEAFF
d_gene: -; v_gene: TRBV7-2; j_gene: TRBJ2-3; abundance: -; CDR3nt: TGTGCCAGCAGCTTAGGTCGGGAGCTCACAGATACGCAGTATTTT; CDR3aa: CASSLGRELTDTQYF
d_gene: -; v_gene: TRBV18; j_gene: TRBJ1-4; abundance: -; CDR3nt: TGTGCCAGCTCACCACAAGGGGTCTTCGAAAAACTGTTTTTT; CDR3aa: CASSPQGVFEKLFF
d_gene: -; v_gene: TRBV6-1; j_gene: TRBJ1-1; abundance: -; CDR3nt: TGTGCCAGCAGTAAGAGGGAGGGCACTGAAGCTTTCTTT; CDR3aa: CASSKREGTEAFF
d_gene: TRBD2; v_gene: TRBV9; j_gene: TRBJ2-1; abundance: -; CDR3nt: TGTGCCAGCAGCGTAGATGGCGGGAGCTCCTACAATGAGCAGTTCTTC; CDR3aa: CASSVDGGSSYNEQFF
d_gene: -; v_gene: TRBV6-6; j_gene: TRBJ1-1; abundance: -; CDR3nt: TGTGCCAGCAGTTACAGGGGTCCCACTGAAGCTTTCTTT; CDR3aa: CASSYRGPTEAFF
d_gene: -; v_gene: TRBV28; j_gene: TRBJ1-2; abundance: once; CDR3nt: TGTGCCAGCAGTTCCGTTACAGGGACCTATGGCTACACCTTC; CDR3aa: CASSSVTGTYGYTF
d_gene: -; v_gene: TRBV6-5; j_gene: TRBJ1-5; abundance: -; CDR3nt: TGTGCCAGCGCCCCGGGCAATCAGCCCCAGCATTTT; CDR3aa: CASAPGNQPQHF
d_gene: -; v_gene: TRBV15; j_gene: TRBJ1-1; abundance: -; CDR3nt: TGTGCCACCAGCAGAGATGCGGTCCGGCAGGGATCAGGCTCTGAAGCTTTCTTT; CDR3aa: CATSRDAVRQGSGSEAFF
d_gene: TRBD2; v_gene: TRBV11-2; j_gene: TRBJ2-7; abundance: -; CDR3nt: TGTGCCAGCAGCCTGGCAGCGGGGGGTCTCTACGAGCAGTACTTC; CDR3aa: CASSLAAGGLYEQYF
d_gene: -; v_gene: TRBV9; j_gene: TRBJ2-7; abundance: -; CDR3nt: TGTGCCAGCAGCCCCGGTGGGGCAGGGGTCTACGAGCAGTACTTC; CDR3aa: CASSPGGAGVYEQYF
d_gene: -; v_gene: TRBV11-2; j_gene: TRBJ1-2; abundance: -; CDR3nt: TGTGCCAGCAGCCCGAGACGGGAGGTAGCGCCGAAACTACACTTC; CDR3aa: CASSPRREVAPKLHF
d_gene: TRBD1; v_gene: TRBV9; j_gene: TRBJ1-1; abundance: -; CDR3nt: TGTGCCAGCAGCTTCACAGGGGAGACTGAAGCTTTCTTT; CDR3aa: CASSFTGETEAFF
d_gene: TRBD1; v_gene: TRBV6-5; j_gene: TRBJ2-7; abundance: -; CDR3nt: TGTGCCAGCAGGAAGGACAGGGGGCCTTTCTACGAGCAGTACTTC; CDR3aa: CASRKDRGPFYEQYF